These 16 T cell receptor beta chains were all obtained from the same sample, sequenced in a study of cytomegalovirus exposure and HLA in healthy donors. The PCR used 60 Vbeta and 13 Jbeta primers. Repertoires were generated with immunoSEQ multiplex PCR, while TCRdb's copy carries only in-frame clones and drops some. The sample is made up of about 200,000 clones, and the top ten hold 0.9% to 1.4% of it. Sequenced material: PBMCs. The receptors here all came from a girl aged 2 to 9 in good health and CMV-seropositive.

This chain links TRBV18 with TRBJ2-7, with D possibly TRBD1 on 6 matching bases. V was shortened by 2 bases and J by 3 bases, with 8 bases between the two germline ends. This CDR3 is built from 13 residues. Germline V lookup: CDR1 KGHSH, CDR2 LQKENI. This CDR3 reads CASSPGGNYEQYF. CDR3 in DNA: TGTGCCAGCTCACCAGGGGGCAACTACGAGCAGTACTTC.

The chain carries TRBV7-6 and TRBJ1-1; 7 nucleotides match TRBD1. From germline, CDR1 is SGHVS and CDR2 FNYEAQ. There are 15 residues in the CDR3. Unmatched junction bases numbered 4, after V lost 2 bases and J lost 1 base. The CDR3 DNA sequence: TGTGCCAGCAGCTTAAGACAGGGCTCGAACACTGAAGCTTTCTTT. It is translated as CASSLRQGSNTEAFF.

This sequence joins TRBV18 and TRBJ1-2, with 8 positions matching TRBD1. With 2 bases clipped from V and 7 bases from J, the junction kept 9 bases outside the gene matches. This CDR3 is built from 15 residues. From germline, CDR1 is KGHSH and CDR2 LQKENI. CDR3 nucleotides: TGTGCCAGCTCACCATCGGGGCAGGGGGCAGGTGGCTACACCTTC. Protein: CASSPSGQGAGGYTF.

The chain recombines TRBV29-1 with TRBJ2-5; 9 positions agree with TRBD2. Trimming at V came to 7 bases and at J to 5 bases, leaving 5 bases not matched to a gene. This CDR3 comprises 12 residues. Per the germline V gene, CDR1 is SQVTM and CDR2 is ANQGSEA. The CDR3 spells CSGGSGGETQYF. CDR3 nucleotide sequence: TGCAGCGGGGGTAGCGGGGGTGAGACCCAGTACTTC.

This chain links TRBV7-2 with TRBJ1-2; tentatively, D is TRBD1 (6 bases). Germline V gene data show CDR1 as SGHTA and CDR2 as FQGNSA. The V end was cut by 2 bases, the J end by 6 bases, with 10 bases between. CDR3 length equals 13 residues. CDR3 in amino acids: CASSLYSGDGYTF. The DNA for the CDR3 is TGTGCCAGCAGCTTATATTCAGGGGATGGCTACACCTTC.

The V gene is TRBV6-5, the J gene TRBJ1-1; 8 positions match TRBD1. CDR3 length: 15 residues. CDR1 MNHEY and CDR2 SVGAGI come from the germline V gene. V lost 7 bases, J lost 4 bases, and 11 bases stayed unmatched. The CDR3: CASTSTGGWGTEAFF. In DNA form, the CDR3 reads TGTGCCAGCACCTCTACAGGGGGTTGGGGCACTGAAGCTTTCTTT.

The chain joins TRBV6-5 to TRBJ1-2; 10 positions agree with TRBD1. Germline trimming cut 4 bases from V and 7 bases from J; bases unmatched to any gene: 6. The germline V gene has CDR1 MNHEY and CDR2 SVGAGI. The CDR3 spans 14 residues. The CDR3 spells CASSFRDRGFGYTF. Here the CDR3 DNA reads TGTGCCAGCAGTTTCCGGGACAGGGGTTTTGGCTACACCTTC.

This rearrangement joins TRBV7-6 to TRBJ2-7; weak D call: TRBD2 (6 bases). The CDR3 covers 14 residues. Germline-derived CDR1 and CDR2 are SGHVS and FNYEAQ. With 1 base removed from V and 6 bases from J, the gap between germline ends came to 13 bases. The CDR3 loop reads CASSLDGGSAEQYF. The CDR3 nucleotides read TGTGCCAGCAGCTTAGACGGGGGTTCAGCCGAGCAGTACTTC.

The V and J genes are TRBV7-9 and TRBJ2-7, with D possibly TRBD2 on 6 matching bases. There are 16 residues in the CDR3. CDR1 is SEHNR and CDR2 is FQNEAQ in the germline V gene (reference sequence). Trimming cost V 3 bases and J 6 bases, with 21 bases left between them. CDR3: CASSFLRAGKPGEQYF. In DNA, the CDR3 is TGTGCCAGCAGCTTCCTACGGGCGGGAAAGCCGGGCGAGCAGTACTTC.

The rearrangement joins TRBV11-2 to TRBJ2-7; 10 positions agree with TRBD2. CDR1 and CDR2 from the germline V gene are SGHAT and FQNNGV. With V trimmed by 5 bases and J by 6 bases, 10 bases remained unmatched. CDR3 size: 15 residues. DNA of the CDR3: TGTGCCAGCAGCCCCGTGAGCGGGAGGGCCTCCGAGCAGTACTTC. Translated: CASSPVSGRASEQYF.

The chain links TRBV9 to TRBJ1-3; D is ambiguous. The DNA end is a closer match to TRBJ2-2, so the J assignment may be wrong. The length of the CDR3 is 15 residues. Germline CDR1 is SGDLS and CDR2 is YYNGEE. The CDR3 region has the DNA TGTGCCAGCAGCGGACCCGTAGGACGTGCCGGGGAGCTGTTTTTT. It specifies CASSGPVGRAGELFF.

The V call is TRBV7-9, the J call TRBJ2-7, with 9 bases identical to TRBD2. The CDR3 has 15 residues. Germline V gene lookup returns CDR1 SEHNR and CDR2 FQNEAQ (reference sequence). V lost 5 bases to trimming and J lost 2 bases; unmatched junction nucleotides: 7. CDR3 sequence (DNA): TGTGCCAGCAGCGCACTAGCGGGCCCCGCCTACGAGCAGTACTTC. It yields the protein CASSALAGPAYEQYF.

With regard to this clone: One end of the junction is discordant with germline, which a read error may explain. The chain's CDR3 is CASSLAGVVTGELFF. The CDR3, as DNA: TGTGCCAGCAGCCTAGCGGGAGTTGTTACCGGGGAGCTGTTTTTT. The chain is built from TRBV7-9 and TRBJ2-2; the match to TRBD2 covers 10 bases. The V gene's germline CDR1 is SEHNR and CDR2 FQNEAQ (reference sequence). The CDR3 sequence is 15 residues long.

CDR3 residues: CATSRFPAEHSGANVLTF. CDR3 DNA sequence: TGTGCCACCAGCAGATTCCCGGCGGAACACTCTGGGGCCAACGTCCTGACTTTC. V is TRBV15 and J is TRBJ2-6; D unresolved. V was shortened by 2 bases and J by 0 bases, with 14 bases between the two germline ends. The germline gives CDR1 LNHNV, CDR2 YYDKDF (reference sequence). The CDR3 runs 18 residues.

The V and J genes are TRBV5-1 and TRBJ2-3, with TRBD2 identical over 11 bases. There are 15 residues in the CDR3. In germline, CDR1 is SGHRS, CDR2 YFSETQ. The junction had 2 bases not matched to a gene; V was cut back by 0 bases and J by 5 bases. The CDR3 nucleotides read TGCGCCAGCAGCTTGGTTAGCGGGAGGGGAGATACGCAGTATTTT. Translated: CASSLVSGRGDTQYF.

This sequence joins TRBV10-1 and TRBJ2-5; possibly TRBD1 for D (5 bases). Germline V lookup: CDR1 WNHNN, CDR2 SYGVQD (reference sequence). The CDR3 totals 13 residues. The V end lost 11 bases, the J end lost 2 bases, and 15 bases lay between the germline ends. In nucleotides, the CDR3 is TGCGCCCTGAGCGCAGGGCTACAAGAGACCCAGTACTTC. Translating gives CALSAGLQETQYF.